A single T cell receptor (beta chain) is shown here with its context. TCRdb's copy holds only in-frame clones and misses some; the assay was immunoSEQ multiplex PCR. The data show approximately 500,000 clones, with approximately 91% seen just once and 7.5% to 9% held by the top ten. The entry originates in a study of blood T cell repertoires in COVID-19. Turning to the study itself: Samples of COVID-19 (acute and convalescent) were obtained from the United States, Italy and Spain. The cDNA or gDNA used as material had been derived from T cells, B-cell-depleted T cells, or PBMCs.

Seattle patient enrollment occurred during active infection, with longitudinal follow-up thereafter. The sequencing sample was made of peripheral blood. The TCR was taken from a woman between 50 and 59 years old with COVID-19, enrolled during active disease.

DNA of the CDR3: TGTGCCAGCTCATTCGGGACAGCGAACACCGGGGAGCTGTTTTTT. Amino acid sequence: CASSFGTANTGELFF. The rearrangement uses TRBV18 and TRBJ2-2, with TRBD1 matching 7 bases. The V gene end was trimmed by 5 bases and the J gene end by 0 bases; junction bases not matched to a gene: 3. From germline, CDR1 is KGHSH and CDR2 LQKENI. This CDR3 has 15 residues.